This is a list of T cell receptor beta chains from one sample in a study of blood T cell repertoires in COVID-19. Profiled with immunoSEQ multiplex PCR; TCRdb holds only in-frame clones, not every one. Counted here are 60,000 to 80,000 clones, roughly 84% occurring once; the ten biggest clones make up more than 8%. Sequencing was carried out using peripheral blood. These receptors originate from a man in his fifties with active COVID-19. The CDR3 runs from the conserved cysteine through the conserved F or W. D genes are given only for firm matches. Rows may omit the clone size; those that give it use once, few, many or a size class.

CDR3nt,CDR3aa,v_gene,j_gene,d_gene,len,abundance
TGTGCCAGCAGCTTCCCACAGGGAACCGGGGAGCTGTTTTTT,CASSFPQGTGELFF,TRBV11-3,TRBJ2-2,NA,14,NA
TGCGCCAGCAGCGACGGACAGGGATTTAATGAAAAACTGTTTTTT,CASSDGQGFNEKLFF,TRBV5-1,TRBJ1-4,TRBD1,15,NA
TGTGCCAGCAGTTTAAGGGGAGATACGCAGTATTTT,CASSLRGDTQYF,TRBV6-5,TRBJ2-3,NA,12,NA
TGCGCCAGCAGCTTCCTACAGGGCTCTGGGGCCAACGTCCTGACTTTC,CASSFLQGSGANVLTF,TRBV5-1,TRBJ2-6,NA,16,NA
TGTGCCAGCAGCTTAGACAGTACCTACAATGAGCAGTTCTTC,CASSLDSTYNEQFF,TRBV11-3,TRBJ2-1,NA,14,NA
TGCGCCAGCAGCGGACTAGCGGGGCCGTACAATGAGCAGTTCTTC,CASSGLAGPYNEQFF,TRBV5-1,TRBJ2-1,TRBD2,15,NA
TGTGCCAGCAGGGTTAGAACTGGGGCCAACGTCCTGACTTTC,CASRVRTGANVLTF,TRBV6-5,TRBJ2-6,NA,14,NA
TGTGCCAGCAGCTTTACTAGCGGGAGGTCTTGGAATGAGCAGTTCTTC,CASSFTSGRSWNEQFF,TRBV7-8,TRBJ2-1,TRBD2,16,once
TGTGCCAGCAGTTCCAGGAACACCGGGGAGCTGTTTTTT,CASSSRNTGELFF,TRBV28,TRBJ2-2,NA,13,NA
TGTGCCAGCAGCTCGAGGAGACGGCAAGAGACCCAGTACTTC,CASSSRRRQETQYF,TRBV13,TRBJ2-5,NA,14,NA
TGTGCCATCAGTTTGACTAGCGAGGCCTACGAGCAGTACTTC,CAISLTSEAYEQYF,TRBV10-3,TRBJ2-7,TRBD2,14,few